The rows below give T cell receptor beta chains drawn from one sample of a study of beta chain features in type 1 diabetes. The protocol was immunoSEQ multiplex PCR, while the TCRdb copy is restricted to in-frame clones and leaves out a portion. The sample holds 200,000 to 300,000 clones, 11% seen once. The sequenced material came from naive CD4+ T cells from blood. These TCRs come from a man aged 25-40 years with type 1 diabetes. Each CDR3 is given with its conserved first and last residue. Fields, in order: CDR3 DNA, CDR3 protein, V gene, D gene, J gene, clone size. A D gene is named only where the DNA matches it firmly. The size field is filled for only some rows; it gives once, few, many or a size class.

cdr3_nt: TGCAGCGTTGTGAGGCTAGCGGGAAGCACAGATACGCAGTATTTT; cdr3_aa: CSVVRLAGSTDTQYF; v_call: TRBV29-1; d_call: TRBD2; j_call: TRBJ2-3; clone_size: NA
cdr3_nt: TGCAGCGCGAGCACCGGCGGAGAGACCCAGTACTTC; cdr3_aa: CSASTGGETQYF; v_call: TRBV29-1; d_call: NA; j_call: TRBJ2-5; clone_size: NA
cdr3_nt: TGCGCCAGCAGCGTCGGACAGGCAACCTATGGCTACACCTTC; cdr3_aa: CASSVGQATYGYTF; v_call: TRBV5-1; d_call: TRBD1; j_call: TRBJ1-2; clone_size: few
cdr3_nt: TGCAGCGCAGGGACAGGGGAAGGCACTGAAGCTTTCTTT; cdr3_aa: CSAGTGEGTEAFF; v_call: TRBV29-1; d_call: TRBD1; j_call: TRBJ1-1; clone_size: few
cdr3_nt: TGCGCCAGCAGCCTGACAGGGAACACTGAAGCTTTCTTT; cdr3_aa: CASSLTGNTEAFF; v_call: TRBV5-1; d_call: NA; j_call: TRBJ1-1; clone_size: few
cdr3_nt: TGTGCCAGCTCAGCTCAGGCGGACAGGGGGGCCGATGAGCAGTTCTTC; cdr3_aa: CASSAQADRGADEQFF; v_call: TRBV18; d_call: TRBD1; j_call: TRBJ2-1; clone_size: NA
cdr3_nt: TGTGCCAGCAGCGCGAGACAGGGAGGTTACACTGAAGCTTTCTTT; cdr3_aa: CASSARQGGYTEAFF; v_call: TRBV9; d_call: TRBD1; j_call: TRBJ1-1; clone_size: NA
cdr3_nt: TGTGCCAGCAGCTCTCGGCTAGCGGGGAGAGAGACCCAGTACTTC; cdr3_aa: CASSSRLAGRETQYF; v_call: TRBV5-4; d_call: TRBD2; j_call: TRBJ2-5; clone_size: few
cdr3_nt: TGTGCCAGTAGTACCCGACAGGCTCCCTACGAGCAGTACTTC; cdr3_aa: CASSTRQAPYEQYF; v_call: TRBV19; d_call: NA; j_call: TRBJ2-7; clone_size: NA
cdr3_nt: TGTGCCAGCAGTCGCTTCGGAGGGGGGGACAGCAATCAGCCCCAGCATTTT; cdr3_aa: CASSRFGGGDSNQPQHF; v_call: TRBV2; d_call: NA; j_call: TRBJ1-5; clone_size: few
cdr3_nt: TGTGCCAGCAGCCCCGGACTAGCGGGGGGGCCCTTTCAGTTCTTC; cdr3_aa: CASSPGLAGGPFQFF; v_call: TRBV7-9; d_call: TRBD2; j_call: TRBJ2-1; clone_size: few
cdr3_nt: TGCGCCAGCAGCCAAGAGTCTAGCGGGGCAAATGAGCAGTTCTTC; cdr3_aa: CASSQESSGANEQFF; v_call: TRBV4-3; d_call: TRBD2; j_call: TRBJ2-1; clone_size: few
cdr3_nt: TGTGCCAGTAGTATTCAGCGAGAAAAACTGTTTTTT; cdr3_aa: CASSIQREKLFF; v_call: TRBV19; d_call: NA; j_call: TRBJ1-4; clone_size: once
cdr3_nt: TGTGCCAGCAGCTTGGCCCGGGACAGGGTCAATGAGCAGTTCTTC; cdr3_aa: CASSLARDRVNEQFF; v_call: TRBV7-3; d_call: TRBD1; j_call: TRBJ2-1; clone_size: NA
cdr3_nt: TGCGCCAGCAGCCACCCCGCCGGAGACAGAAACAATGAGCAGTTCTTC; cdr3_aa: CASSHPAGDRNNEQFF; v_call: TRBV4-1; d_call: NA; j_call: TRBJ2-1; clone_size: few
cdr3_nt: TGTGCCAGCAGCTTAATTGGAGGAGGAGAGACCCAGTACTTC; cdr3_aa: CASSLIGGGETQYF; v_call: TRBV11-2; d_call: NA; j_call: TRBJ2-5; clone_size: few
cdr3_nt: TGCGCCAGCAGCTTATCGGGATTCGGAGAGACCCAGTACTTC; cdr3_aa: CASSLSGFGETQYF; v_call: TRBV5-1; d_call: NA; j_call: TRBJ2-5; clone_size: NA
cdr3_nt: TGTGCCAGCAGTTTACCCGACAGGGTTGGCTACACCTTC; cdr3_aa: CASSLPDRVGYTF; v_call: TRBV28; d_call: TRBD1; j_call: TRBJ1-2; clone_size: NA
cdr3_nt: TGCGCCAGCAGGCCGGGACAGGAGACAGATACGCAGTATTTT; cdr3_aa: CASRPGQETDTQYF; v_call: TRBV4-1; d_call: TRBD1; j_call: TRBJ2-3; clone_size: few
cdr3_nt: TGTGCCAGCAGCTTCCTAGCGGGTTTACAAGAGACCCAGTACTTC; cdr3_aa: CASSFLAGLQETQYF; v_call: TRBV7-9; d_call: TRBD2; j_call: TRBJ2-5; clone_size: NA
cdr3_nt: TGTGCCTGGCGCAGGGGAGACTATGGCTACACCTTC; cdr3_aa: CAWRRGDYGYTF; v_call: TRBV30; d_call: NA; j_call: TRBJ1-2; clone_size: few
cdr3_nt: TGTGCCAGCAGTGCAGGGGCTGGGGCCAACGTCCTGACTTTC; cdr3_aa: CASSAGAGANVLTF; v_call: TRBV2; d_call: NA; j_call: TRBJ2-6; clone_size: few
cdr3_nt: TGTGCCAGCAGCTGGGGGGTAGGGCAGCCCCAGCATTTT; cdr3_aa: CASSWGVGQPQHF; v_call: TRBV5-6; d_call: NA; j_call: TRBJ1-5; clone_size: few
cdr3_nt: TGTGCCAGCAGCTCAAGGACAGGCTTAACTGAAGCTTTCTTT; cdr3_aa: CASSSRTGLTEAFF; v_call: TRBV11-2; d_call: TRBD1; j_call: TRBJ1-1; clone_size: few
cdr3_nt: TGTGCCAGTAGTGCAGGGTCTACTCTGAGTGAAAAACTGTTTTTT; cdr3_aa: CASSAGSTLSEKLFF; v_call: TRBV19; d_call: NA; j_call: TRBJ1-4; clone_size: few
cdr3_nt: TGCGCCAGCAGCTTGGAGGTGGGGGCTGAGACCCAGTACTTC; cdr3_aa: CASSLEVGAETQYF; v_call: TRBV5-1; d_call: NA; j_call: TRBJ2-5; clone_size: few
cdr3_nt: TGTGCCTGGAATCAAGGGGCAGATACGCAGTATTTT; cdr3_aa: CAWNQGADTQYF; v_call: TRBV30; d_call: NA; j_call: TRBJ2-3; clone_size: few
cdr3_nt: TGTGCCAGCAACCAAACTGGCTTGGTGGAGGTCTACGAGCAGTACTTC; cdr3_aa: CASNQTGLVEVYEQYF; v_call: TRBV14; d_call: NA; j_call: TRBJ2-7; clone_size: NA
cdr3_nt: TGTGCCAGCAGTGGGCTAGCGGGGGGGCGGTATGATCAGTTCTTC; cdr3_aa: CASSGLAGGRYDQFF; v_call: TRBV27; d_call: TRBD2; j_call: TRBJ2-1; clone_size: NA
cdr3_nt: TGCGCCAGCAGCTTGGTGGCGGGGGCCTATGGCTACACCTTC; cdr3_aa: CASSLVAGAYGYTF; v_call: TRBV5-1; d_call: NA; j_call: TRBJ1-2; clone_size: NA
cdr3_nt: TGTGCCAGCAGTCGGGATAGAGAGACCCAGTACTTC; cdr3_aa: CASSRDRETQYF; v_call: TRBV2; d_call: NA; j_call: TRBJ2-5; clone_size: few
cdr3_nt: TGTGCCACCAGCGGGGACAGGGCCACATCCGAGCAGTACTTC; cdr3_aa: CATSGDRATSEQYF; v_call: TRBV15; d_call: TRBD1; j_call: TRBJ2-7; clone_size: few
cdr3_nt: TGTGCCAGCAGCCAAGATACGGGACAGGGTAATGAAAAACTGTTTTTT; cdr3_aa: CASSQDTGQGNEKLFF; v_call: TRBV4-2; d_call: TRBD1; j_call: TRBJ1-4; clone_size: few